This entry is about one T cell receptor (beta chain). PCR was performed using 60 Vbeta and 13 Jbeta primers. Data came from immunoSEQ multiplex PCR; TCRdb stores just in-frame clones and leaves some out. The table records roughly 100,000 clones, roughly 80% of them present only once. Germline assignment: CDR1 SGHRS and CDR2 YFSETQ. The CDR3 is made up of 17 amino acids. The J segment lost 4 bases and the V segment lost 4 bases, leaving 10 bases of the junction unmatched. This sample was taken from a study of cytomegalovirus exposure and HLA in healthy donors. The sequence was obtained from a man in his sixties in good health and CMV-seronegative. The sequenced material came from PBMCs. The V gene is TRBV5-1, the J gene TRBJ2-2; 10 positions agree with TRBD2. The DNA for the CDR3 is TGCGCCAGCAGCCGCGGGATAGCGGGGGGAACCACCGGGGAGCTGTTTTTT. This translates into CASSRGIAGGTTGELFF.